Listed here are 32 T cell receptor delta chains from one sample, sequenced in a study of Vδ1+ human thymocytes. General study findings and limits: Thymic TRG and TRD repertoires appeared highly polyclonal, with Gaussian CDR3 length distributions.

RNA was extracted from the cells and then reverse transcribed. Multiplex PCR used pooled V-gene forward primers and a constant-region reverse primer to amplify CDR3s. With CATT, TCRdb re-called clones from the multiplex PCR reads. This repertoire shows approximately 58,000 delta-chain clones, over 12% found once; its top ten account for about 0.38%. These TCRs are of unknown antigen specificity. The sample was Vdelta1+ gamma-delta thymocytes from the thymus. Sample subset: FACS-sorted CD3+ TCRalphabeta- TCRVdelta1+ TCRVdelta2- thymocytes. Every receptor here comes from a girl less than two years old who had congenital heart surgery.

The chain links TRDV1 to TRDJ1, with D perhaps TRDD3 (5 bases). The germline gives CDR1 TSWWSYY, CDR2 QGS. The germline V and J ends were trimmed by 4 bases and 0 bases, with 27 bases remaining between them. This CDR3 is built from 20 residues. The CDR3 coding sequence is TGTGCTCTTGGGGTCCTCAAGTATCATACGCTACTGAAGTACACCGATAAACTCATCTTT. This encodes CALGVLKYHTLLKYTDKLIF.

The gene calls are TRDV1 and TRDJ1; 7 bases agree with TRDD3. V trimming: 0 bases; J trimming: 1 base; junction bases outside the gene matches: 17. There are 20 residues in the CDR3. The germline V gene has CDR1 TSWWSYY and CDR2 QGS. CDR3 in amino acids: CALGELVRGSGGLTTDKLIF. The CDR3 DNA follows: TGTGCTCTTGGGGAACTAGTCCGCGGCTCTGGGGGCTTAACCACCGATAAACTCATCTTT.

For this clone: An end of the junction differs from the germline gene, which may be a read error. This chain connects TRAV29/DV5 to TRDJ1; tentatively, D is TRDD3 (6 bases). The CDR3 has 26 amino acids. CDR1 and CDR2 from the germline V gene are NSMFDY and ISSIKDK. The CDR3 here is CAASGDRLPTPTWYWEVQLYTDKLIF. The CDR3 DNA is TGTGCAGCAAGCGGGGACCGTCTCCCTACGCCCACGTGGTACTGGGAGGTCCAGTTGTACACCGATAAACTAATCTTT. Full variable domain (outside the CDR3, taken from reference TRAV29/DV5 and TRDJ1): DQQVKQNSPSLSVQEGRISILNCDYTNSMFDYFLWYKKYPAEGPTFLISISSIKDKNEDGRFTVFLNKSAKHLSLHIVPSQPGDSAVYFCAASGDRLPTPTWYWEVQLYTDKLIFGKGTRVTVEP.

This clone has only a few counts. The chain links TRDV1 to TRDJ1, with D possibly matching TRDD3 (5 bases). The germline gives CDR1 TSWWSYY, CDR2 QGS. V shed 3 bases and J shed 0 bases, with 23 bases lying between them. The CDR3 sequence is 19 residues long. The CDR3 reads CALGDLPRGVGPNTDKLIF. CDR3 in DNA: TGTGCTCTTGGGGATTTGCCACGTGGTGTGGGGCCGAACACCGATAAACTCATCTTT.

The chain combines TRDV1 with TRDJ1; D is unresolved. V lost 0 bases, J lost 1 base, and 15 bases lay in between. This CDR3 comprises 17 residues. CDR1 and CDR2 (germline): TSWWSYY, QGS. The CDR3 sequence: CALGELGSGVATDKLIF. CDR3 nucleotide sequence: TGTGCTCTTGGGGAACTTGGGAGCGGAGTCGCCACCGATAAACTCATCTTT.

This clone was found once. The V call is TRDV1, the J call TRDJ1, with D maybe TRDD2 (6 bases). Germline V gene sequence: CDR1 TSWWSYY, CDR2 QGS. The V end was cut by 2 bases, the J end by 0 bases, with 31 bases between. This CDR3 has 22 amino acids. CDR3 residues: CALGELLRPPTSYLMYTDKLIF. The CDR3 DNA is TGTGCTCTTGGGGAATTGCTCCGCCCTCCTACATCTTATCTCATGTACACCGATAAACTCATCTTT.

This clone was counted a few times. The gene calls are TRDV1 and TRDJ1; the D is unclear. This CDR3 is built from 15 residues. Germline CDR1 TSWWSYY, CDR2 QGS. Deletions cut 0 bases from V and 0 bases from J, with 8 bases between. The CDR3 DNA reads TGTGCTCTTGGGGAACTTCCGCCCCACACCGATAAACTCATCTTT. Amino acids: CALGELPPHTDKLIF.

The rearrangement links TRDV1 to TRDJ1; TRDD3 might be the D (5 bases). V dropped 5 bases and J dropped 2 bases, with 27 bases sitting between them. Germline CDR1 reads TSWWSYY; CDR2 reads QGS. The CDR3 totals 19 residues. CDR3 in DNA: TGTGCTCTTGGGCATCAGCGGCCTCCTTGGGGCGCGTTGACCGATAAACTCATCTTT. This translates into CALGHQRPPWGALTDKLIF.

The V gene is TRDV1, the J gene TRDJ1, with 12 nucleotides matching TRDD3. CDR1 is TSWWSYY, CDR2 QGS, per germline. The ends lost 1 base at V and 3 bases at J; junction bases unmatched: 12. This CDR3 has 19 residues. The CDR3 DNA is TGTGCTCTTGGGGAACCTTTCCCTCTACTGGGGGATACATCCGATAAACTCATCTTT. It encodes CALGEPFPLLGDTSDKLIF.

The sample holds a few counts of this clone. The chain carries TRDV3 and TRDJ1; weak D call: TRDD3 (8 bases). V gave up 4 bases and J gave up 0 bases, with 24 bases separating them. Germline loops: CDR1 TVYSNPD, CDR2 GDNSRS (reference sequence). The CDR3 is 17 amino acids. The CDR3 sequence is CACIPTSGILDTDKLIF. The CDR3 DNA reads as TGTGCCTGCATTCCTACTTCGGGGATACTGGACACCGATAAACTCATCTTT.

V gene TRDV1 combines with J gene TRDJ1; tentative D call: TRDD3 (5 bases). Germline V gene sequence: CDR1 TSWWSYY, CDR2 QGS. V was pared by 2 bases and J by 1 base, with 17 bases between. CDR3 length equals 17 residues. CDR3 DNA: TGTGCTCTTGGGGAATGCGGAGTGGGGAGAAGCACCGATAAACTCATCTTT. This gives the protein CALGECGVGRSTDKLIF.

This clone was detected a few times. The V call is TRDV1, the J call TRDJ1; 7 nucleotides align to TRDD3. This CDR3 is 16 amino acids long. Germline CDR1 TSWWSYY, CDR2 QGS. The V and J ends lost 0 bases and 10 bases, in that order; junction bases with no gene match: 14. CDR3 nucleotide sequence: TGTGCTCTTGGGGAACTCAATCCGGGAGGGGATATGAGACTCATCTTT. Protein: CALGELNPGGDMRLIF.

The rearrangement joins TRDV1 to TRDJ1; TRDD2 might be the D (6 bases). Trimming stripped 3 bases from V and 1 base from J, with 24 bases between. The CDR3 is made up of 19 amino acids. Germline CDR1 and CDR2: TSWWSYY and QGS. In DNA form, the CDR3 reads TGTGCTCTTGGGGAGAGGTCCTACCCCCTTCCGCGGGCCACCGATAAACTCATCTTT. Its protein is CALGERSYPLPRATDKLIF.

This sequence joins TRDV1 and TRDJ1, with 11 bases matching TRDD3. This CDR3 contains 20 residues. Germline V gene lookup returns CDR1 TSWWSYY and CDR2 QGS. V lost 3 bases, J lost 8 bases, and 23 bases stayed unmatched. The CDR3 DNA follows: TGTGCTCTTGGGGAGGGCCTGTCTACCCTGGGGGATACCTCCGCAACGAAACTCATCTTT. Residues: CALGEGLSTLGDTSATKLIF.

The gene calls are TRDV1 and TRDJ1; 10 nucleotides agree with TRDD3. The CDR3 is made up of 24 amino acids. V shed 3 bases, J shed 0 bases, and the junction held 28 bases outside the gene matches. Germline CDR1 and CDR2: TSWWSYY and QGS. CDR3 nucleotides: TGTGCTCTTGGGGACCCGCCATATGGGGCGGGGGATACGCGAATATGCTCCTACACCGATAAACTCATCTTT. This translates into CALGDPPYGAGDTRICSYTDKLIF.

This clone was seen a handful of times. The V call is TRDV1, the J call TRDJ1, with 12 bases fitting TRDD3. The germline V gene has CDR1 TSWWSYY and CDR2 QGS. CDR3 length: 19 residues. V dropped 0 bases and J dropped 1; count of bases not matched to a gene: 9. This CDR3 is CALGELTVLGDTSTDKLIF. As DNA, the CDR3 is TGTGCTCTTGGGGAACTTACCGTACTGGGGGATACAAGCACCGATAAACTCATCTTT.

This clone was observed a few times. This sequence joins TRDV1 and TRDJ1; 9 bases align to TRDD3. Germline V CDR1 and CDR2: TSWWSYY, QGS. Unmatched junction bases numbered 12, after V lost 5 bases and J lost 2 bases. The CDR3 is 17 residues long. The CDR3 bases are TGTGCTCTTGGGAACATTCCTACTGGGGGAGCAACCGATAAACTCATCTTT. Residues: CALGNIPTGGATDKLIF.

The rearrangement joins TRDV1 to TRDJ1; TRDD3 matches at 10 bases. V shed 2 bases and J 0 bases; nucleotides not matched to a gene: 15. The CDR3 extends over 20 amino acids. In germline, CDR1 is TSWWSYY, CDR2 QGS. In DNA, the CDR3 is TGTGCTCTTGGGGAAGGGCTGCACTGGGGGATTCCCCCCTACACCGATAAACTCATCTTT. Translating gives CALGEGLHWGIPPYTDKLIF.

The V and J genes are TRDV1 and TRDJ1; 11 bases agree with TRDD3. V dropped 8 bases and J dropped 3; count of bases not matched to a gene: 23. Per germline, CDR1 TSWWSYY and CDR2 QGS. This CDR3 is built from 20 residues. CDR3 sequence reads: CALLGRFLRVGDTGPDKLIF. The CDR3 DNA reads TGTGCTCTTTTAGGACGGTTCCTAAGGGTGGGGGATACGGGGCCCGATAAACTCATCTTT.

V and J are TRDV1 and TRDJ1, with 8 bases lining up with TRDD3. CDR1 is TSWWSYY, CDR2 QGS, per germline. J was trimmed by 6 bases and V by 1 base; bases with no gene match: 25. The CDR3 is made up of 21 amino acids. The CDR3 loop reads CALGERPSLLLYWGSSNKLIF. DNA of the CDR3: TGTGCTCTTGGGGAACGTCCTTCTTTACTTCTTTACTGGGGGTCCTCTAATAAACTCATCTTT.

This clone was recorded a few times. The rearrangement uses TRDV1 and TRDJ1; TRDD3 matches at 8 bases. Trimming took 5 bases from V and 0 from J; bases not matched to a gene: 14. CDR3 length equals 18 residues. CDR1 TSWWSYY and CDR2 QGS come from the germline V gene. CDR3 DNA sequence: TGTGCTCTTGGGTCCTGGGAGGCTGGGGGACCCAACACCGATAAACTCATCTTT. Its protein is CALGSWEAGGPNTDKLIF.

This clone ranks as medium-sized. The genes are TRDV2 and TRDJ1; TRDD3 aligns across 10 bases. The ends lost 2 bases at V and 0 bases at J; junction bases unmatched: 8. The V gene's germline CDR1 is GEAIGNYY and CDR2 EKD. The CDR3 runs to 17 residues. This CDR3 is CACDSWYWGIYTDKLIF. Here the CDR3 DNA reads TGTGCCTGTGACAGCTGGTACTGGGGGATTTACACCGATAAACTCATCTTT.

This clone was picked up a small number of times. The junction departs from the called germline gene at one end, perhaps through a read error. The chain joins TRDV1 to TRDJ1, with 10 bases aligning to TRDD3. The CDR3 extends over 18 amino acids. Germline CDR1 and CDR2: TSWWSYY and QGS. CDR3 residues: CALGNRLRPGDTGDKLTF. The CDR3 DNA follows: TGTGCTCTTGGGAATCGTCTACGTCCGGGGGATACGGGCGATAAACTCACCTTT.

This clone was seen more than once but under ten times. This chain connects TRDV1 to TRDJ1, with 8 nucleotides matching TRDD3. The junction had 21 bases not matched to a gene; V was cut back by 3 bases and J by 6 bases. Germline CDR1 TSWWSYY, CDR2 QGS. This CDR3 region has 19 residues. The CDR3 reads CALGDGLPRTGGPRNKLIF. In DNA, the CDR3 is TGTGCTCTTGGGGACGGCCTTCCGCGTACTGGGGGTCCCAGAAATAAACTCATCTTT.

The V and J genes are TRDV1 and TRDJ1; D might be TRDD2 (6 bases). The CDR3 sequence is 18 residues long. The germline V gene has CDR1 TSWWSYY and CDR2 QGS. V lost 0 bases and J 0 bases, leaving 17 bases between the germline ends. The CDR3 DNA follows: TGTGCTCTTGGGGAACTCTCCTACAGAGGGCCGTACACCGATAAACTCATCTTT. It translates to CALGELSYRGPYTDKLIF.

The chain is built from TRDV1 and TRDJ1; D may correspond to TRDD2 or TRDD3 (5 bases each). The CDR3 is 18 residues long. Deletions cut 6 bases from V and 0 bases from J, with 23 bases between. Per the germline V gene, CDR1 is TSWWSYY and CDR2 is QGS. The CDR3 DNA follows: TGTGCTCTTGGTATGGGATGGATTACACCTACATACACCGATAAACTCATCTTT. It codes for CALGMGWITPTYTDKLIF.

V is TRDV1 and J is TRDJ1; TRDD3 aligns across 9 bases. Germline V CDR1 and CDR2: TSWWSYY, QGS. The CDR3 runs to 23 residues. Trimming took 2 bases from V and 0 from J; bases not matched to a gene: 25. DNA of the CDR3: TGTGCTCTTGGGGAATGTTCCCTAAACGGGCTGGGGGATCAGTGCCGCGACACCGATAAACTCATCTTT. Its protein is CALGECSLNGLGDQCRDTDKLIF.

The J gene is TRDJ1, the V gene TRDV1; possibly TRDD2 or TRDD3 for D (7 bases each). The CDR3 totals 22 residues. The V end was cut by 1 base, the J end by 4 bases, with 34 bases between. The germline gives CDR1 TSWWSYY, CDR2 QGS. CDR3 DNA: TGTGCTCTTGGGGAACCGGTATGTGTCCTTCCTCCCTTCACTGGGGAAAACGATAAACTCATCTTT. Translated, it gives CALGEPVCVLPPFTGENDKLIF.

The V and J genes are TRDV1 and TRDJ1, with 10 positions matching TRDD3. The CDR3 extends over 15 amino acids. V was pared by 4 bases and J by 9 bases, with 11 bases of the junction left unmatched. Germline assignment: CDR1 TSWWSYY and CDR2 QGS. CDR3 protein: CALGGGLTGDTELIF. Here the CDR3 DNA reads TGTGCTCTTGGGGGGGGTCTGACGGGGGATACGGAACTCATCTTT.

The chain joins TRAV29/DV5 to TRDJ1, with 8 bases that match TRDD3. The CDR3 extends over 15 amino acids. The germline V gene encodes CDR1 NSMFDY and CDR2 ISSIKDK. The ends lost 0 bases at V and 5 bases at J; junction bases unmatched: 9. The CDR3 loop reads CAASVIRGIVDKLIF. The CDR3 bases are TGTGCAGCAAGCGTAATTCGGGGGATAGTGGATAAACTCATCTTT.

The chain combines TRDV1 with TRDJ1; 9 bases fit TRDD3. Per germline, CDR1 TSWWSYY and CDR2 QGS. CDR3 length equals 19 residues. The junction had 14 bases not matched to a gene; V was cut back by 3 bases and J by 0 bases. In DNA form, the CDR3 reads TGTGCTCTTGGGGACCTATTCATACTGGGGGACCCGTACACCGATAAACTCATCTTT. This encodes CALGDLFILGDPYTDKLIF.

V is TRDV1 and J is TRDJ1; tentatively, D is TRDD3 (6 bases). The CDR3 runs 20 residues. The V and J ends lost 0 bases and 0 bases respectively, with 23 bases between them. Germline V gene lookup returns CDR1 TSWWSYY and CDR2 QGS. The DNA of the CDR3 is TGTGCTCTTGGGGAACTCCTGTCCCACCCTGGGGATGTGTACACCGATAAACTCATCTTT. Amino acid sequence: CALGELLSHPGDVYTDKLIF.